What follows are 26 T cell receptor beta chains derived from one specimen sequenced in a study of beta chain features in type 1 diabetes (dated by TCRdb to 2016 to 2019). The library was generated by the immunoSEQ multiplex PCR assay. All of the isolated RNA was reverse transcribed with the High Capacity cDNA Reverse Transcription Kit, so expressed TCRB transcripts were sequenced. TCRdb provides this immuneACCESS table in a form limited to in-frame rearrangements. Some clones are lacking; in checked studies, under half of them reflect an unresolved V gene, and why the rest are absent is not known. The sample table records 900,000 or so clones; 17% of these occur just once. Together, the top ten hold 0.023% of the sample. The sequenced sample consisted of naive CD4+ T cells from blood. This sample's cell subset or site label indicates: true naive CD4+ T cells. The receptors originated from a woman aged 18-35 years in good health.

This clone was detected only a few times. The rearrangement joins TRBV25-1 to TRBJ1-2; 9 positions match TRBD1. The CDR3 is 13 amino acids. In germline, CDR1 is MGHDK, CDR2 SYGVNS. Losses at the gene ends were 3 bases for V and 7 bases for J; bases not matched to a gene: 3. The CDR3 loop is CASSELTGGGYTF. CDR3 bases: TGTGCCAGCAGTGAGCTGACAGGGGGTGGCTACACCTTC.

Note on this clone: A clone one base away is much larger, so this may be a read error. The chain links TRBV5-4 to TRBJ2-1, with TRBD2 identical over 11 bases. Germline-derived CDR1 and CDR2 are SGHNT and YYREEE (reference sequence). This CDR3 region has 15 residues. The junction had 4 bases not matched to a gene; V was cut back by 4 bases and J by 4 bases. The CDR3 region is CASSQGTSGYNEQFF. The CDR3 nucleotides read TGTGCCAGCAGCCAAGGGACTAGCGGATACAATGAGCAGTTCTTC.

The chain recombines TRBV7-9 with TRBJ2-7, with D perhaps being TRBD1 or TRBD2 (5 bases each). Trimming removed 6 bases from V and 4 bases from J, with 16 bases in between. This CDR3 has 14 residues. Germline CDR1 SEHNR, CDR2 FQNEAQ (reference sequence). The chain's CDR3 is CASSIGRDGYEQYF. The DNA of the CDR3 is TGTGCCAGCAGTATAGGACGGGACGGTTACGAGCAGTACTTC. Looking up the rest from reference TRBV7-9 and TRBJ2-7 gives the full variable domain: DTGVSQNPRHKITKRGQNVTFRCDPISEHNRLYWYRQTLGQGPEFLTYFQNEAQLEKSRLLSDRFSAERPKGSFSTLEIQRTEQGDSAMYLCASSIGRDGYEQYFGPGTRLTVT.

This clone was seen only a few times. This chain joins TRBV2 and TRBJ1-5; TRBD1 matches 8 bases. Germline V gene lookup returns CDR1 SNHLY and CDR2 FYNNEI. Germline trimming cut 5 bases from V and 6 bases from J; bases unmatched to any gene: 9. The CDR3 contains 15 residues. The CDR3 loop is CASSRQGSMGQPQHF. CDR3 bases: TGTGCCAGCAGTCGACAGGGGTCAATGGGTCAGCCCCAGCATTTT.

As concerns this clone: This specimen includes other DNA sequences encoding the same CDR3. This chain uses TRBV6-5 with TRBJ2-7; D ambiguous. Germline values: CDR1 MNHEY, CDR2 SVGAGI. This CDR3 is 13 amino acids long. V lost 2 bases and J lost 3, with 8 bases in between. The CDR3 sequence: CASSYRAGYEQYF. The CDR3 DNA is TGTGCCAGCAGTTACAGGGCCGGCTACGAGCAGTACTTC.

This CDR3 reads CASQGGGSVKFF. The CDR3 coding sequence is TGTGCCAGCCAGGGCGGGGGTAGCGTTAAGTTCTTC. The V call is TRBV11-2, the J call TRBJ2-1; 7 positions match TRBD2. This CDR3 has 12 amino acids. Germline assignment: CDR1 SGHAT and CDR2 FQNNGV. V lost 8 bases, J lost 14 bases, and 12 bases stayed unmatched.

This clone turned up a few times. The chain joins TRBV4-3 to TRBJ2-7; D is ambiguous. Germline CDR1 and CDR2: LGHNA and YSLEER. This CDR3 region has 15 residues. The V and J ends lost 0 bases and 5 bases respectively, with 14 bases between them. The CDR3 loop is CASSQELWVIDEQYF. The CDR3 DNA is TGCGCCAGCAGCCAAGAGCTGTGGGTTATCGACGAGCAGTACTTC.

The CDR3 loop is CASSPPGGDGYEQYF. CDR3 DNA sequence: TGTGCCAGCTCACCACCGGGAGGGGACGGATACGAGCAGTACTTC. V usage is TRBV18 and J usage is TRBJ2-7; TRBD2 aligns across 7 bases. CDR1 and CDR2 (germline): KGHSH, LQKENI. V gave up 0 bases and J gave up 4 bases; unmatched junction bases: 6. The CDR3 spans 15 residues. The whole variable domain, filled in from reference TRBV18 and TRBJ2-7, reads NAGVMQNPRHLVRRRGQEARLRCSPMKGHSHVYWYRQLPEEGLKFMVYLQKENIIDESGMPKERFSAEFPKEGPSILRIQQVVRGDSAAYFCASSPPGGDGYEQYFGPGTRLTVT.

The chain has TRBV7-6 and TRBJ2-2; D unclear. The CDR3 sequence is 16 residues long. Trimming stripped 2 bases from V and 9 bases from J, with 19 bases between. The germline gives CDR1 SGHVS, CDR2 FNYEAQ. The CDR3 sequence: CASSLMETPSSRELFF. CDR3 DNA: TGTGCCAGCAGCTTAATGGAGACACCCTCGAGCAGGGAGCTGTTTTTT.

The genes are TRBV28 and TRBJ2-7; 10 bases are a match to TRBD2. Germline CDR1 is MDHEN and CDR2 is SYDVKM. V was pared by 6 bases and J by 0 bases, with 5 bases of the junction left unmatched. The CDR3 extends over 15 amino acids. As DNA, the CDR3 is TGTGCCAGCAGCTCCGGGACTAGCGACTCCTACGAGCAGTACTTC. Translation gives CASSSGTSDSYEQYF. Using reference TRBV28 and TRBJ2-7 for the parts outside the CDR3, the full variable domain is DVKVTQSSRYLVKRTGEKVFLECVQDMDHENMFWYRQDPGLGLRLIYFSYDVKMKEKGDIPEGYSVSREKKERFSLILESASTNQTSMYLCASSSGTSDSYEQYFGPGTRLTVT.

The chain combines TRBV27 with TRBJ2-2; 7 bases align to TRBD2. Germline assignment: CDR1 MNHEY and CDR2 SMNVEV (reference sequence). V lost 7 bases and J lost 2; bases outside the gene matches: 10. The CDR3 is 16 residues long. CDR3 bases: TGTGCCAGCAAAAGGGACCTAGCGGCCAACACCGGGGAGCTGTTTTTT. Encoded protein: CASKRDLAANTGELFF.

The chain has TRBV2 and TRBJ1-3, with D tentatively TRBD1 (6 bases). Germline CDR1 and CDR2: SNHLY and FYNNEI. V was cut by 6 bases and J by 2 bases, with 8 bases left in between. There are 13 residues in the CDR3. As DNA, the CDR3 is TGTGCCAGCAGCAGGGGAACTGGAAACACCATATATTTT. Its protein is CASSRGTGNTIYF.

This clone was counted only a few times. The chain carries TRBV4-2 and TRBJ2-7; the D gene is possibly TRBD2 (6 bases). Trimming left V 0 bases short and J 4 bases short, with 19 bases between. CDR1 and CDR2 from the germline V gene are LGHNA and YNFKEQ. The CDR3 sequence is 17 residues long. The CDR3 loop reads CASSQDLRGFGSYEQYF. The CDR3 DNA sequence: TGTGCCAGCAGCCAAGATCTACGGGGGTTCGGAAGTTACGAGCAGTACTTC.

The chain uses TRBV25-1 and TRBJ2-4; 9 bases agree with TRBD1. The V gene's germline CDR1 is MGHDK and CDR2 SYGVNS. The CDR3 contains 14 residues. V lost 7 bases, J lost 4 bases, and 5 bases stayed unmatched. The CDR3 spells CASKPQGAKNIQYF. DNA for the CDR3: TGTGCCAGCAAACCACAGGGGGCTAAAAACATTCAGTACTTC.

This clone was found a few times. The chain links TRBV28 to TRBJ1-1; D unresolved. The CDR3 contains 14 residues. The V gene lost 5 bases and the J gene lost 1 base, with 11 bases spanning the gap. In germline, CDR1 is MDHEN, CDR2 SYDVKM. The CDR3 is CASSPRRGNTEAFF. The CDR3 DNA is TGTGCCAGCAGTCCTCGACGGGGGAACACTGAAGCTTTCTTT.

The table lists this clone with a few counts. This chain uses TRBV28 with TRBJ2-7, with D maybe TRBD2 (6 bases). The CDR3 sequence is 13 residues long. CDR1 and CDR2 (germline): MDHEN, SYDVKM. Trimming stripped 4 bases from V and 4 bases from J, with 11 bases between. CDR3 DNA: TGTGCCAGCAGTTCTAACGGGAGATACGAGCAGTACTTC. It codes for CASSSNGRYEQYF.

The table lists this clone with a few counts. Other DNA sequences of this sample code for an identical CDR3. The J gene is TRBJ2-3, the V gene TRBV2, with a tentative D call TRBD1 (6 bases). The CDR3 runs to 13 residues. CDR1 is SNHLY, CDR2 FYNNEI, per germline. V lost 7 bases and J 1 base, leaving 9 bases between the germline ends. The CDR3: CASTRQGTDTQYF. The CDR3 DNA reads TGTGCCAGCACGCGACAGGGCACAGATACGCAGTATTTT.

This clone appeared a few times. The chain has TRBV28 and TRBJ1-2; weak D call: TRBD1 (5 bases). The ends were cut back, 3 bases at V and 8 bases at J, with 16 bases in the middle. This CDR3 is 14 amino acids long. Germline V lookup: CDR1 MDHEN, CDR2 SYDVKM. This CDR3 is CASSFTQGIRGYTF. CDR3 bases: TGTGCCAGCAGTTTTACCCAGGGAATTCGCGGCTACACCTTC.

The chain is built from TRBV7-9 and TRBJ2-5; 11 positions match TRBD2. There are 17 residues in the CDR3. CDR1 is SEHNR, CDR2 FQNEAQ, per germline (reference sequence). After removal of 0 bases from V and 1 base from J, the junction contained 4 bases not matched to a gene. CDR3 protein: CASSLALTSGIQETQYF. The CDR3 DNA sequence: TGTGCCAGCAGCTTAGCTCTGACTAGCGGGATCCAAGAGACCCAGTACTTC.

This clone has more than one count but fewer than ten. This chain uses TRBV7-9 with TRBJ2-3, with TRBD2 as a possible D gene (5 bases). V was cut by 3 bases and J by 4 bases, with 8 bases left in between. The CDR3 contains 13 residues. Germline-derived CDR1 and CDR2 are SEHNR and FQNEAQ (reference sequence). The CDR3 DNA reads TGTGCCAGCAGCTTGGACTTGTCAGATACGCAGTATTTT. This gives the protein CASSLDLSDTQYF.

The chain is built from TRBV4-2 and TRBJ2-3, with TRBD2 identical over 7 bases. In germline, CDR1 is LGHNA, CDR2 YNFKEQ. CDR3 size: 17 residues. Unmatched junction bases numbered 12, after V lost 6 bases and J lost 0 bases. The CDR3: CASSRNLAEASTDTQYF. The CDR3 coding sequence is TGTGCCAGCAGTCGGAATCTAGCGGAGGCTAGCACAGATACGCAGTATTTT.

In this sample, this clone turned up a few times. This chain uses TRBV9 with TRBJ2-5, with 9 bases matching TRBD2. With 0 bases clipped from V and 3 bases from J, the junction kept 6 bases outside the gene matches. CDR1 and CDR2 from the germline V gene are SGDLS and YYNGEE. This CDR3 spans 16 amino acids. The CDR3 loop reads CASSVGGLAGKETQYF. The CDR3 DNA reads TGTGCCAGCAGCGTAGGTGGGCTAGCGGGAAAAGAGACCCAGTACTTC. The full variable domain, with the rest looked up from reference TRBV9 and TRBJ2-5, is DSGVTQTPKHLITATGQRVTLRCSPRSGDLSVYWYQQSLDQGLQFLIQYYNGEERAKGNILERFSAQQFPDLHSELNLSSLELGDSALYFCASSVGGLAGKETQYFGPGTRLLVL.

This clone appeared a few times. The chain joins TRBV10-3 to TRBJ2-1; the D gene is possibly TRBD2 (5 bases). Germline CDR1 and CDR2: ENHRY and SYGVKD. Trimming left V 2 bases short and J 8 bases short, with 10 bases between. The CDR3 has 13 amino acids. The chain's CDR3 is CAISEDGNDEQFF. CDR3 coding DNA: TGTGCCATCAGTGAGGACGGGAACGATGAGCAGTTCTTC.

This clone appeared a few times. The V and J genes are TRBV28 and TRBJ2-1; D remains unclear. Germline CDR1 and CDR2: MDHEN and SYDVKM. The V end was cut by 5 bases, the J end by 6 bases, with 11 bases between. The CDR3 runs to 13 residues. The CDR3 DNA reads as TGTGCCAGCAGTCTGGACCAATCCAATGAGCAGTTCTTC. Translating gives CASSLDQSNEQFF.

The chain has TRBV7-9 and TRBJ2-7, with 7 bases matching TRBD1. With 1 base clipped from V and 5 bases from J, the junction kept 5 bases outside the gene matches. The CDR3 is 14 residues long. Germline V gene data show CDR1 as SEHNR and CDR2 as FQNEAQ (reference sequence). CDR3 in DNA: TGTGCCAGCAGCTTAGAGGGGGCTTTTAACGAGCAGTACTTC. As protein: CASSLEGAFNEQYF.

This clone was observed a handful of times. V usage is TRBV10-3 and J usage is TRBJ1-2; D not certain. Germline V gene sequence: CDR1 ENHRY, CDR2 SYGVKD. V shed 5 bases and J shed 6 bases, with 13 bases lying between them. The CDR3 contains 13 residues. The CDR3 nucleotides are TGTGCCATCAGTATTGGCTTAATCGATGGCTACACCTTC. Translation gives CAISIGLIDGYTF.